This entry is about one T cell receptor beta chain. Some clones are missing from TCRdb's copy, which holds only in-frame ones; the method was immunoSEQ multiplex PCR. In the table there are about 47,000 clones, around 81% of which are singletons. This entry comes from a study of blood T cell repertoires in COVID-19. Whole-study context: Samples of COVID-19 (acute and convalescent) were obtained from the United States, Italy and Spain. The cDNA or gDNA used as material had been derived from T cells, B-cell-depleted T cells, or PBMCs.

The CDR3 is 16 residues long. Germline V gene data show CDR1 as SGHAT and CDR2 as FQNNGV. V shed 6 bases and J shed 6 bases, with 22 bases lying between them. The receptor's source is an elderly woman with COVID-19, enrolled during active disease. The sequenced sample consisted of peripheral blood. The chain links TRBV11-2 to TRBJ2-3; D is perhaps TRBD2 (8 bases). This CDR3 reads CASSKPGLGGSDTQYF. The CDR3 DNA reads as TGTGCCAGCAGTAAACCGGGACTAGGGGGCTCGGATACGCAGTATTTT. Full variable domain (missing parts from reference TRBV11-2 and TRBJ2-3): EAGVAQSPRYKIIEKRQSVAFWCNPISGHATLYWYQQILGQGPKLLIQFQNNGVVDDSQLPKDRFSAERLKGVDSTLKIQPAKLEDSAVYLCASSKPGLGGSDTQYFGPGTRLTVL.